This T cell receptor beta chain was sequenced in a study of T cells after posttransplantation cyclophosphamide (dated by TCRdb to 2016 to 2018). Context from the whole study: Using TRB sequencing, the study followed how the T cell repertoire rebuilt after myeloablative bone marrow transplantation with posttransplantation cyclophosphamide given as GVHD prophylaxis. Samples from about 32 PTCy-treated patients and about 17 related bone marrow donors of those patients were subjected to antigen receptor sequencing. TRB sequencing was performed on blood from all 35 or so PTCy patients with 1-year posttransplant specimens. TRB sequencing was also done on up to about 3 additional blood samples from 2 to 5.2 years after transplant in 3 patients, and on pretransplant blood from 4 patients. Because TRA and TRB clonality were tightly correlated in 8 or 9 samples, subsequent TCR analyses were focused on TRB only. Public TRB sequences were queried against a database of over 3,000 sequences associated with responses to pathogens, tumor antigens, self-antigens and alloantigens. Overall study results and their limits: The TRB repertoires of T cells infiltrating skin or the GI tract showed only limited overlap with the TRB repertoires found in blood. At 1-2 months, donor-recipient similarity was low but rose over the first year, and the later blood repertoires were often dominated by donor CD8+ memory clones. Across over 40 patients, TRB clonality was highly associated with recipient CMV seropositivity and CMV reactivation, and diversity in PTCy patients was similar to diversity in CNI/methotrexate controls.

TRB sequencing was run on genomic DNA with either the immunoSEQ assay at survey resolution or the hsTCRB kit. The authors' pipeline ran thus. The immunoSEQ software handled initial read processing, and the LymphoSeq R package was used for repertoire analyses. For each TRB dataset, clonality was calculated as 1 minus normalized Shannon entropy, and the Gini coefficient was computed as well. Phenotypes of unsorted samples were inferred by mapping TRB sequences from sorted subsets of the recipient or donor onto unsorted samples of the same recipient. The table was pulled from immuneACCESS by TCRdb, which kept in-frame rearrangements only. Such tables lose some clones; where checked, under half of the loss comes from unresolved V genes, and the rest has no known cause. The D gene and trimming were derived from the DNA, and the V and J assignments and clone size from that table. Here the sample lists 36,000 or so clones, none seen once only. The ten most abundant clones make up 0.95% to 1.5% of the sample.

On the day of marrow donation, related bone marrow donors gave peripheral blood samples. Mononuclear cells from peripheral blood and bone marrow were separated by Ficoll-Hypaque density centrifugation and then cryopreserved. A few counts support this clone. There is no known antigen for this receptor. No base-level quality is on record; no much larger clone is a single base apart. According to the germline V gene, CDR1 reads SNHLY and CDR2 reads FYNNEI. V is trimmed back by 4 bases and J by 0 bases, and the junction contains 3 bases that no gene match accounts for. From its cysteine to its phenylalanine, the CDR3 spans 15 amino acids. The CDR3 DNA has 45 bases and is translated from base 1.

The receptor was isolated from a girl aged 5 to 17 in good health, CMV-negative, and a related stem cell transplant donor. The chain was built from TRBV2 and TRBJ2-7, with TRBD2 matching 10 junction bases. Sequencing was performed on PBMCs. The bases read TGTGCCAGCAGTGCACTAGCGGGAAGCTCCTACGAGCAGTACTTC. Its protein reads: CASSALAGSSYEQYF. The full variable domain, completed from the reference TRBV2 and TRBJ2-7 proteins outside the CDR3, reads EPEVTQTPSHQVTQMGQEVILRCVPISNHLYFYWYRQILGQKVEFLVSFYNNEISEKSEIFDDQFSVERPDGSNFTLKIRSTKLEDSAMYFCASSALAGSSYEQYFGPGTRLTVT.